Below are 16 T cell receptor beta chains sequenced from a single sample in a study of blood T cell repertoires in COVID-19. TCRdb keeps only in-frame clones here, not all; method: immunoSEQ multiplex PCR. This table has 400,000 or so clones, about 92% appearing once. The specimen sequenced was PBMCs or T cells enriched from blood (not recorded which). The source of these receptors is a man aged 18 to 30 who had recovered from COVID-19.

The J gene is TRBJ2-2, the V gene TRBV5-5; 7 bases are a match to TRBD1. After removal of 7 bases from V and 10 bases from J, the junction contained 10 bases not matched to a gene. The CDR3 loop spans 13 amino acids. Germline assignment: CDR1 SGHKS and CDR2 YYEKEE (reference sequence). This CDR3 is CASGRTGPMELFF. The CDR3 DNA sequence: TGTGCCAGCGGACGGACAGGTCCCATGGAGCTGTTTTTT.

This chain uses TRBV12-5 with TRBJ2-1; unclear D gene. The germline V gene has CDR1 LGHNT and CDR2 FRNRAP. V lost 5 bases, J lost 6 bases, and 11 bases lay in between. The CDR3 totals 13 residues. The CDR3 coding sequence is TGTGCTAGTGGTCCCTACGTCGGCAATGAGCAGTTCTTC. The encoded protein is CASGPYVGNEQFF.

The CDR3 protein is CASSPVGSGGDQPQHF. The CDR3, as DNA: TGTGCCAGTAGTCCGGTAGGGTCAGGGGGCGATCAGCCCCAGCATTTT. The V and J genes are TRBV19 and TRBJ1-5, with 8 bases that match TRBD1. V trimming: 5 bases; J trimming: 5 bases; junction bases outside the gene matches: 11. The CDR3 extends over 16 amino acids. Germline-derived CDR1 and CDR2 are LNHDA and SQIVND (reference sequence).

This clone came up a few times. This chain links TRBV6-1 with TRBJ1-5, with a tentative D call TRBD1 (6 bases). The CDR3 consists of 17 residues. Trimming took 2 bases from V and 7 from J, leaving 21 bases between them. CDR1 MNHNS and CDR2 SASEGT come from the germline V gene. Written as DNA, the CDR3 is TGTGCCAGCAGTGAAAGGGCACTCCGGGGGGGCAGGCAGCCCCAGCATTTT. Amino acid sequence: CASSERALRGGRQPQHF.

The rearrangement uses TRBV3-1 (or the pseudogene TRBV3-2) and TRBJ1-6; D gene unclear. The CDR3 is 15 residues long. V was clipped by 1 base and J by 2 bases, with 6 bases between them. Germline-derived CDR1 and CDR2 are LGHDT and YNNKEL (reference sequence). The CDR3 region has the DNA TGTGCCAGCAGCCAAGGAGACACCTATAATTCACCCCTCCACTTT. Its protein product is CASSQGDTYNSPLHF.

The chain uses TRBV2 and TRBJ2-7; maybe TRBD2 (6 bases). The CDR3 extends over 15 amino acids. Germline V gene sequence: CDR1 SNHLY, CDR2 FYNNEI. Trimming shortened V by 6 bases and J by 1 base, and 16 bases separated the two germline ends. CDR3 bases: TGTGCCAGCAGGGAGGGTTCGACGGGTTCCTACGAGCAGTACTTC. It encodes CASREGSTGSYEQYF.

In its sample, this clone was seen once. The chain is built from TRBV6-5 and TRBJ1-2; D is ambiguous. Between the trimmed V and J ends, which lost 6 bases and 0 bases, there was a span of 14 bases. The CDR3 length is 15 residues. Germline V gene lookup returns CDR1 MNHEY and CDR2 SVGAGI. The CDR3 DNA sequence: TGTGCCAGCAGGGCTCGGGGTGCTCCTAACTATGGCTACACCTTC. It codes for CASRARGAPNYGYTF.

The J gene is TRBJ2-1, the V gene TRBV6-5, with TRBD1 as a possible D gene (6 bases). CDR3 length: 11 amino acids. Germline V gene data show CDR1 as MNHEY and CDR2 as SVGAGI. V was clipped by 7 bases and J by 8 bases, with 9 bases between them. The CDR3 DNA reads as TGTGCCAGCAAGGGGGTTGATGAGCAGTTCTTC. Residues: CASKGVDEQFF.

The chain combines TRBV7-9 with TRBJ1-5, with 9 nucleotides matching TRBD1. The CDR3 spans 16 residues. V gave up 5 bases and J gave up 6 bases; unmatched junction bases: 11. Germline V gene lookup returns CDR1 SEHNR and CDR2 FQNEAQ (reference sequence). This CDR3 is CASSPPGTGKSQPQHF. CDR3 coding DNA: TGTGCCAGCAGCCCCCCCGGGACAGGGAAGAGTCAGCCCCAGCATTTT. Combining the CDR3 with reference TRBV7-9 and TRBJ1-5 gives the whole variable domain DTGVSQNPRHKITKRGQNVTFRCDPISEHNRLYWYRQTLGQGPEFLTYFQNEAQLEKSRLLSDRFSAERPKGSFSTLEIQRTEQGDSAMYLCASSPPGTGKSQPQHFGDGTRLSIL.

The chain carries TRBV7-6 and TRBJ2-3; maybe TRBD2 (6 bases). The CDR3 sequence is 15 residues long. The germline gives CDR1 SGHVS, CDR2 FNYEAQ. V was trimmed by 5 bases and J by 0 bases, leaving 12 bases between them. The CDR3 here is CASSPRGSSTDTQYF. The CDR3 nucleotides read TGTGCCAGCAGCCCCCGGGGGTCTAGCACAGATACGCAGTATTTT. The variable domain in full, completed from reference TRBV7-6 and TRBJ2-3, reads GAGVSQSPRYKVTKRGQDVALRCDPISGHVSLYWYRQALGQGPEFLTYFNYEAQQDKSGLPNDRFSAERPEGSISTLTIQRTEQRDSAMYRCASSPRGSSTDTQYFGPGTRLTVL.

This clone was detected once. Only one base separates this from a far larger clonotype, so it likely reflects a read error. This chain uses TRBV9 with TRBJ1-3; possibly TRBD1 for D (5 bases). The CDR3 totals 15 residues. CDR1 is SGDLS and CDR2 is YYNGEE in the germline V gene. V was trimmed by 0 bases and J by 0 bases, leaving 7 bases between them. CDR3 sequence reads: CASSVEGNSGNTIYF. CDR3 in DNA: TGTGCCAGCAGCGTAGAGGGGAACTCTGGAAACACCATATATTTT.

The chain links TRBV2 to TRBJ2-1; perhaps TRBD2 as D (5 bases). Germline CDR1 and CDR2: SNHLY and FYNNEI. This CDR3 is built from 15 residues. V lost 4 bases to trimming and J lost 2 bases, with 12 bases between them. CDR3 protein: CASSVLEVAYNEQFF. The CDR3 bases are TGTGCCAGCAGTGTCTTGGAGGTGGCCTACAATGAGCAGTTCTTC.

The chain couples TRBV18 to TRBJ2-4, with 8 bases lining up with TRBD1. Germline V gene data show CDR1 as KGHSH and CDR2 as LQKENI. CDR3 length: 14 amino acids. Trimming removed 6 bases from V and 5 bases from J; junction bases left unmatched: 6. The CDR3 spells CASSRGQGQNIQYF. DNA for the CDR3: TGTGCCAGCTCTCGCGGACAGGGCCAAAACATTCAGTACTTC.

DNA for the CDR3: TGCGCCAGCAGTGACAGGGATTGCTACACCTTC. Its translation is CASSDRDCYTF. V usage is TRBV10-1 and J usage is TRBJ1-2, with D possibly TRBD1 on 5 matching bases. Germline lookup yields CDR1 WNHNN and CDR2 SYGVQD (reference sequence). The V end was cut by 3 bases, the J end by 9 bases, with 8 bases between. The CDR3 is made up of 11 amino acids.

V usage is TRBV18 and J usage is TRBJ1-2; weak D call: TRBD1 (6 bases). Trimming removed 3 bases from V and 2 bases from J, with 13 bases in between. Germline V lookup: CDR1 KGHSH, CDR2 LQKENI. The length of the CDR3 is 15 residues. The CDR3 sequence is CASSPQGSWNYGYTF. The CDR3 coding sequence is TGTGCCAGCTCACCTCAGGGGTCTTGGAACTATGGCTACACCTTC.

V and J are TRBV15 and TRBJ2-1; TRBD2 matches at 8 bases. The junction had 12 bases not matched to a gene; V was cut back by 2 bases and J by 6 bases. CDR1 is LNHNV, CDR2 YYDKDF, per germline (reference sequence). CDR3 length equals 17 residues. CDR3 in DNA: TGTGCCACCAGCAGAAGACAGTCCAGGACTAGCATCAATGAGCAGTTCTTC. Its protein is CATSRRQSRTSINEQFF.